This TCR beta chain was sequenced in a study of blood T cell repertoires in COVID-19. Study-wide context: Samples came from the United States, Italy and Spain, spanning acute and convalescent COVID-19. PBMCs, B-cell-depleted T cells, or T cells provided the cDNA or gDNA that made up the material.

V lost 1 base, J lost 2 bases, and 3 bases stayed unmatched. This CDR3 has 17 amino acids. Germline V CDR1 and CDR2: SGHRS, YFSETQ. Per the original methods: Using reference gene primer amplification, nucleated cell counts were estimated. Produced via immunoSEQ multiplex PCR; TCRdb's table is partial and in-frame only. The V and J calls and clone size were taken over from that table, and D and trimming were inferred from the DNA. The sample shows 150,000 to 200,000 clones, 70% to 90% of them seen only once. J is TRBJ2-2 and V is TRBV5-1, with 12 bases aligning to TRBD2. The sample consisted of peripheral blood. This clonotype was obtained from a man aged 55 to 70 with active or convalescent COVID-19. In nucleotides, the CDR3 is TGCGCCAGCAGCTTGCCTAGCGGGGGGGCCAACACCGGGGAGCTGTTTTTT. Encoded protein: CASSLPSGGANTGELFF.